These 11 T cell receptor beta chains share one sample of origin, sequenced in a study of control samples from healthy donors and cancer patients. Using immunoSEQ multiplex PCR, the repertoire was profiled, and TCRdb retains in-frame clones only, with some absent. The sample lists approximately 52,000 clones, around 95% occurring once. Sequencing was performed on blood. These receptors came from a young woman in good health.

J is TRBJ1-1 and V is TRBV9, with D possibly matching TRBD1 (6 bases). CDR1 and CDR2 from the germline V gene are SGDLS and YYNGEE. The CDR3 spans 13 residues. The V and J ends lost 3 bases and 3 bases respectively, with 9 bases between them. In DNA form, the CDR3 reads TGTGCCAGCAGCGCACAGGGTGACACTGAAGCTTTCTTT. Its translation: CASSAQGDTEAFF.

CDR3 sequence reads: CASSFGTGPYGYTF. In nucleotides, the CDR3 is TGTGCCAGCAGCTTCGGGACAGGGCCCTATGGCTACACCTTC. The chain employs TRBV11-1 and TRBJ1-2; TRBD1 aligns across 9 bases. Germline V gives CDR1 SGHAT, CDR2 FQDESV (reference sequence). The CDR3 spans 14 residues. J lost 4 bases, V lost 3 bases, and 3 bases had no gene match.

The CDR3 reads CASSQVRQGDQPQHF. Here the CDR3 DNA reads TGCGCCAGCAGCCAAGTCCGGCAGGGGGACCAGCCCCAGCATTTT. V is TRBV4-1 and J is TRBJ1-5; TRBD1 matches 7 bases. CDR3 length: 15 residues. From germline, CDR1 is MGHRA and CDR2 YSYEKL. Losses at the gene ends were 1 base for V and 7 bases for J; bases not matched to a gene: 7.

This sequence joins TRBV6-5 and TRBJ2-1; perhaps TRBD2 as D (6 bases). The ends were cut back, 0 bases at V and 7 bases at J, with 13 bases in the middle. Germline values: CDR1 MNHEY, CDR2 SVGAGI. The CDR3 consists of 15 residues. CDR3 loop: CASSYSDRGGNEQFF. CDR3 nucleotide sequence: TGTGCCAGCAGTTACTCCGACCGGGGAGGAAATGAGCAGTTCTTC.

V is TRBV19 and J is TRBJ1-2; D is uncertain. Deletions cut 3 bases from V and 2 bases from J, with 10 bases between. Germline V lookup: CDR1 LNHDA, CDR2 SQIVND (reference sequence). The CDR3 consists of 14 residues. In DNA form, the CDR3 reads TGTGCCAGTAGTATGGCAGGACTAAACTATGGCTACACCTTC. It translates to CASSMAGLNYGYTF.

The rearrangement uses TRBV19 and TRBJ1-5; D is ambiguous. CDR3 length: 12 residues. V lost 7 bases to trimming and J lost 7 bases, with 11 bases between them. Germline V lookup: CDR1 LNHDA, CDR2 SQIVND (reference sequence). Written as DNA, the CDR3 is TGTGCCAGTACGCAGGCACGACAGCCCCAGCATTTT. Its protein is CASTQARQPQHF. The full variable domain, completed using reference TRBV19 and TRBJ1-5, is DGGITQSPKYLFRKEGQNVTLSCEQNLNHDAMYWYRQDPGQGLRLIYYSQIVNDFQKGDIAEGYSVSREKKESFPLTVTSAQKNPTAFYLCASTQARQPQHFGDGTRLSIL.

The chain recombines TRBV5-5 with TRBJ2-7, with 12 bases fitting TRBD2. The CDR3 totals 17 residues. Germline assignment: CDR1 SGHKS and CDR2 YYEKEE (reference sequence). The V gene end was trimmed by 5 bases and the J gene end by 3 bases; junction bases not matched to a gene: 12. The CDR3, as DNA: TGTGCCAGCAGTCCAACTAGCGGGGGGCCACGGATCTACGAGCAGTACTTC. This translates into CASSPTSGGPRIYEQYF.

This rearrangement joins TRBV7-2 to TRBJ2-3; 10 nucleotides agree with TRBD2. V shed 1 base, J shed 5 bases, and the junction held 3 bases outside the gene matches. Germline V CDR1 and CDR2: SGHTA, FQGNSA. The CDR3 has 15 residues. The CDR3 spells CASSLERGGRDTQYF. The CDR3 coding sequence is TGTGCCAGCAGCTTAGAGCGGGGGGGCCGAGATACGCAGTATTTT. The whole variable domain, remainder taken from reference TRBV7-2 and TRBJ2-3, is GAGVSQSPSNKVTEKGKDVELRCDPISGHTALYWYRQSLGQGLEFLIYFQGNSAPDKSGLPSDRFSAERTGGSVSTLTIQRTQQEDSAVYLCASSLERGGRDTQYFGPGTRLTVL.

The chain is built from TRBV19 and TRBJ2-7, with 7 bases matching TRBD1. The V gene end was trimmed by 5 bases and the J gene end by 2 bases; junction bases not matched to a gene: 6. The length of the CDR3 is 14 residues. The germline gives CDR1 LNHDA, CDR2 SQIVND (reference sequence). The CDR3 protein is CASSESGTAYEQYF. Written as DNA, the CDR3 is TGTGCCAGTAGTGAATCCGGGACAGCCTACGAGCAGTACTTC.

The V call is TRBV7-9, the J call TRBJ2-2; D is perhaps TRBD1 or TRBD2 (5 bases each). CDR1 SEHNR and CDR2 FQNEAQ come from the germline V gene (reference sequence). The CDR3 has 15 residues. Between the trimmed V and J ends, which lost 6 bases and 3 bases, there was a span of 14 bases. In nucleotides, the CDR3 is TGTGCCAGCAGGGGGCGGGCTCTGGACACCGGGGAGCTGTTTTTT. As protein: CASRGRALDTGELFF.

V is TRBV28 and J is TRBJ2-7, with D maybe TRBD2 (5 bases). Germline CDR1 is MDHEN and CDR2 is SYDVKM. This CDR3 has 13 amino acids. Trimming cost V 2 bases and J 7 bases, with 12 bases left between them. Here the CDR3 reads CASSLGERLEQYF. DNA for the CDR3: TGTGCCAGCAGTTTAGGGGAGAGGCTTGAGCAGTACTTC.